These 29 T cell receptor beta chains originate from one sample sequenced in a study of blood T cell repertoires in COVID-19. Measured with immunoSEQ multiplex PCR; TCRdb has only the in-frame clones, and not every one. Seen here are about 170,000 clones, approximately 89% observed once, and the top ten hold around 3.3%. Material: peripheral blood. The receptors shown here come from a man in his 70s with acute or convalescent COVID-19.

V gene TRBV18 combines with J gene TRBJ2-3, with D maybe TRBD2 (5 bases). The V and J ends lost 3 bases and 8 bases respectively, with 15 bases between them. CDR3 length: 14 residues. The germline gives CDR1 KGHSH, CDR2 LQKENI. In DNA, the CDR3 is TGTGCCAGCTCACCCCAGGCGTCGAGGGCTACGCAGTATTTT. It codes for CASSPQASRATQYF. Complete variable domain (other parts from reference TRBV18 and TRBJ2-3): NAGVMQNPRHLVRRRGQEARLRCSPMKGHSHVYWYRQLPEEGLKFMVYLQKENIIDESGMPKERFSAEFPKEGPSILRIQQVVRGDSAAYFCASSPQASRATQYFGPGTRLTVL.

This CDR3 reads CASSLAGASPLHF. CDR3 nucleotides: TGTGCCAGCAGCTTAGCGGGGGCTTCACCCCTCCACTTT. This chain connects TRBV7-9 to TRBJ1-6; D perhaps matches TRBD1 (6 bases). This CDR3 spans 13 amino acids. The V and J ends lost 0 bases and 9 bases respectively, with 6 bases between them. The germline gives CDR1 SEHNR, CDR2 FQNEAQ (reference sequence).

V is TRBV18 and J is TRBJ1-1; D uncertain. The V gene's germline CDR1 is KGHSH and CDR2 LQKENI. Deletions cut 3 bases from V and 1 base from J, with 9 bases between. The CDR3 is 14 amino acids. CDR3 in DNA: TGTGCCAGCTCACCCTATTCAAGGAACACTGAAGCTTTCTTT. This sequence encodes CASSPYSRNTEAFF.

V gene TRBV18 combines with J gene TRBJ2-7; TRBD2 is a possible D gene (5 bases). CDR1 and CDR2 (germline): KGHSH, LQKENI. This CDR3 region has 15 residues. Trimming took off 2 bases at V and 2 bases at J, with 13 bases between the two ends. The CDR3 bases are TGTGCCAGCTCACCAGGCCAGCGGTCTGCCTACGAGCAGTACTTC. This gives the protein CASSPGQRSAYEQYF.

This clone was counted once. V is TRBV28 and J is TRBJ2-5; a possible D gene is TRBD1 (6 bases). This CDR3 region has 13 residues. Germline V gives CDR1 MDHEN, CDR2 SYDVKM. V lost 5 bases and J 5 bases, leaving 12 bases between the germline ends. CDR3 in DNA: TGTGCCAGCAGTATCCAGGGGTGGGAGACCCAGTACTTC. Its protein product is CASSIQGWETQYF.

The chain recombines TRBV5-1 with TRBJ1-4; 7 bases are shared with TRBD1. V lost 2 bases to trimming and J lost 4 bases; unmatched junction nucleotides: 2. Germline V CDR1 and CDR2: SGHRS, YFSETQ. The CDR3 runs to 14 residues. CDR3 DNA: TGCGCCAGCAGCTTCGGGGACAGTAATGAAAAACTGTTTTTT. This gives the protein CASSFGDSNEKLFF. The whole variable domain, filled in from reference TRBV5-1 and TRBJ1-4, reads KAGVTQTPRYLIKTRGQQVTLSCSPISGHRSVSWYQQTPGQGLQFLFEYFSETQRNKGNFPGRFSGRQFSNSRSEMNVSTLELGDSALYLCASSFGDSNEKLFFGSGTQLSVL.

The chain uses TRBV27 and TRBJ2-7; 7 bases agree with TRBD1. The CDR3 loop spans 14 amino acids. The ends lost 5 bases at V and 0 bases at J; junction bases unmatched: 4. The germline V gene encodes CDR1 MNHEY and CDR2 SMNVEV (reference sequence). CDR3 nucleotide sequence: TGTGCCAGCAGTCCGGGACAGACCTCCTACGAGCAGTACTTC. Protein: CASSPGQTSYEQYF.

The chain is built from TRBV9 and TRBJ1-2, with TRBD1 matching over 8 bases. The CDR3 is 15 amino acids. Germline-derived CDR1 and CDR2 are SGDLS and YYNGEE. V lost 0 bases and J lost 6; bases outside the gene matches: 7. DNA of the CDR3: TGTGCCAGCAGCGTAGGGGTCAGGGGGCAAGATGGCTACACCTTC. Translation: CASSVGVRGQDGYTF. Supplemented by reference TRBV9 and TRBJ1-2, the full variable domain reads DSGVTQTPKHLITATGQRVTLRCSPRSGDLSVYWYQQSLDQGLQFLIQYYNGEERAKGNILERFSAQQFPDLHSELNLSSLELGDSALYFCASSVGVRGQDGYTFGSGTRLTVV.

The CDR3 loop is CAISEREADTQYF. The CDR3 DNA reads as TGTGCCATCAGTGAAAGGGAGGCAGATACGCAGTATTTT. This sequence joins TRBV10-3 and TRBJ2-3, with D tentatively TRBD2 (6 bases). This CDR3 comprises 13 residues. Trimming took 3 bases from V and 4 from J, leaving 8 bases between them. Germline V gives CDR1 ENHRY, CDR2 SYGVKD.

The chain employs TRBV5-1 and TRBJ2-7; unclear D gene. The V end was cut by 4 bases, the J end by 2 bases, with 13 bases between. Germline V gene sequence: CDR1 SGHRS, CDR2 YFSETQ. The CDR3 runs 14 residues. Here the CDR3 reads CASSPGPYPYEQYF. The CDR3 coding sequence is TGCGCCAGCAGCCCCGGTCCTTACCCCTACGAGCAGTACTTC.

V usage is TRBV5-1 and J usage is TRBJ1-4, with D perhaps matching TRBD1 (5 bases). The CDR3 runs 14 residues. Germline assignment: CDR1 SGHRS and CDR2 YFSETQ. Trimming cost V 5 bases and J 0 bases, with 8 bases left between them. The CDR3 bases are TGCGCCAGCAGGGACACCACAACTAATGAAAAACTGTTTTTT. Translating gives CASRDTTTNEKLFF. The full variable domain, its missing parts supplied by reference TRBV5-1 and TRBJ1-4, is KAGVTQTPRYLIKTRGQQVTLSCSPISGHRSVSWYQQTPGQGLQFLFEYFSETQRNKGNFPGRFSGRQFSNSRSEMNVSTLELGDSALYLCASRDTTTNEKLFFGSGTQLSVL.

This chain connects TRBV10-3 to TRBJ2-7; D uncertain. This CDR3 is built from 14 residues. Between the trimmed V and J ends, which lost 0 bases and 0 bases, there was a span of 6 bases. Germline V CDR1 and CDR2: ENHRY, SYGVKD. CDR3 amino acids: CAISESYSSYEQYF. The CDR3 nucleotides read TGTGCCATCAGTGAGTCGTACTCCTCCTACGAGCAGTACTTC.

The CDR3, as DNA: TGTGCCAGCAGCTTCCAGGGAGGAGAGGGGGAGACCCAGTACTTC. This encodes CASSFQGGEGETQYF. V is TRBV7-2 and J is TRBJ2-5; D is possibly TRBD2 (6 bases). Germline loops: CDR1 SGHTA, CDR2 FQGNSA. Trimming removed 3 bases from V and 5 bases from J, with 16 bases in between. The CDR3 contains 15 residues.

The CDR3 protein is CASSHRGGLSGNTIYF. CDR3 nucleotides: TGTGCCAGCAGTCACAGGGGGGGCCTCTCTGGAAACACCATATATTTT. V usage is TRBV27 and J usage is TRBJ1-3; 8 bases are a match to TRBD1. With 5 bases clipped from V and 0 bases from J, the junction kept 6 bases outside the gene matches. From germline, CDR1 is MNHEY and CDR2 SMNVEV (reference sequence). The CDR3 runs to 16 residues.

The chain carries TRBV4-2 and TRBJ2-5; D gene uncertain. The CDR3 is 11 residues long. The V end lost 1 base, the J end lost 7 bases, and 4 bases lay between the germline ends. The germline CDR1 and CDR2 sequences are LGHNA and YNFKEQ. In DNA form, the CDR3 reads TGTGCCAGCAGCCAAGCCGGGACCCAGTACTTC. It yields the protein CASSQAGTQYF.

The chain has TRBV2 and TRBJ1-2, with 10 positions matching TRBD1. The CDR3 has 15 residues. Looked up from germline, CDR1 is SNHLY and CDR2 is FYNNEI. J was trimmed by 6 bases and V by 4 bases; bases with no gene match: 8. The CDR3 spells CASSGGRQGAHGYTF. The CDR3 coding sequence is TGTGCCAGCAGTGGGGGGCGACAGGGGGCTCATGGCTACACCTTC.

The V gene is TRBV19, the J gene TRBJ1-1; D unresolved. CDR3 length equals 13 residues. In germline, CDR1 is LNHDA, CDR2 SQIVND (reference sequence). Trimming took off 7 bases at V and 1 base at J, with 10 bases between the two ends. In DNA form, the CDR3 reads TGTGCCAGTACCCGATCCGGGAACACTGAAGCTTTCTTT. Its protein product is CASTRSGNTEAFF.

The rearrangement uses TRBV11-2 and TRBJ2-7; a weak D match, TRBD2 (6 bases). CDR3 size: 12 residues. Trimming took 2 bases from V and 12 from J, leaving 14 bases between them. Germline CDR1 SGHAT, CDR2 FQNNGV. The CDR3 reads CASSLYSGLGYF. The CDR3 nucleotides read TGTGCCAGCAGCTTATATTCGGGACTGGGGTACTTC.

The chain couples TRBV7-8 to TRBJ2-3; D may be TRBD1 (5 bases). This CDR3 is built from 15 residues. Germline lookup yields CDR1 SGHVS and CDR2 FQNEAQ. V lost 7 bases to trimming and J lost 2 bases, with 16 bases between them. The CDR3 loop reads CASIPWGQNTDTQYF. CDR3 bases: TGTGCCAGCATCCCATGGGGCCAGAACACAGATACGCAGTATTTT.

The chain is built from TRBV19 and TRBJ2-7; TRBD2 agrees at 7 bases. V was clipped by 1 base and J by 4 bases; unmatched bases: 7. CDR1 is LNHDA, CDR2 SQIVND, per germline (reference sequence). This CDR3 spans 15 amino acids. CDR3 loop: CASSIVGGDVYEQYF. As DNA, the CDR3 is TGTGCCAGTAGTATAGTTGGGGGGGACGTTTACGAGCAGTACTTC.

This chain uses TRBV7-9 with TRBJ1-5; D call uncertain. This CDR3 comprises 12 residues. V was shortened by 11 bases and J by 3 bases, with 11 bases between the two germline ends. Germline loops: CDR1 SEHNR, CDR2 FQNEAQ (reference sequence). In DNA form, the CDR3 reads TGTGCCCGATCAGTTGACAATCAGCCCCAGCATTTT. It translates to CARSVDNQPQHF.

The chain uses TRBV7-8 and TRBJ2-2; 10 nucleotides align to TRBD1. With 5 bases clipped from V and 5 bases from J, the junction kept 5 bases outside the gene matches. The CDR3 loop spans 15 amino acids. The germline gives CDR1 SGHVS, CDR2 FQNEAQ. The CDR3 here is CASSRDRGTTGELFF. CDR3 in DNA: TGTGCCAGCAGCCGGGACAGGGGAACAACCGGGGAGCTGTTTTTT.

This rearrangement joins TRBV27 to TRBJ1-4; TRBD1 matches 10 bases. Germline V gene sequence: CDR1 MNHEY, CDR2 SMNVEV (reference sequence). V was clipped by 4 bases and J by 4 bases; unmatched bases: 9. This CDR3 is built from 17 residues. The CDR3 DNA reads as TGTGCCAGCAGTTCTAACTTTGGGACAGGGGTTAATGAAAAACTGTTTTTT. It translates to CASSSNFGTGVNEKLFF.

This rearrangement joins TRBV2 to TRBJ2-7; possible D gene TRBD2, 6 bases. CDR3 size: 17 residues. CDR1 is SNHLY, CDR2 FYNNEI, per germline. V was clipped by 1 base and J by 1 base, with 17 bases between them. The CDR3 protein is CASSEGDLAEWSYEQYF. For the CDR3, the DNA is TGTGCCAGCAGTGAAGGGGATTTAGCGGAGTGGTCCTACGAGCAGTACTTC.

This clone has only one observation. In nucleotides, the CDR3 is TGTGCCAGCAGTCTCCGGGGGTTCGGCACAGATACGCAGTATTTT. It specifies CASSLRGFGTDTQYF. The J gene is TRBJ2-3, the V gene TRBV7-9, with D possibly matching TRBD2 (6 bases). This CDR3 is 15 amino acids long. The V and J ends lost 6 bases and 1 base respectively, with 14 bases between them. Germline V gives CDR1 SEHNR, CDR2 FQNEAQ (reference sequence).

The CDR3: CASSALTVPDGYTF. The CDR3 nucleotides are TGTGCCAGTAGTGCCCTGACAGTGCCGGATGGCTACACCTTC. The chain employs TRBV19 and TRBJ1-2; D might be TRBD1 (5 bases). The germline V and J ends were trimmed by 5 bases and 6 bases, with 16 bases remaining between them. CDR3 length: 14 residues. Germline V CDR1 and CDR2: LNHDA, SQIVND (reference sequence).

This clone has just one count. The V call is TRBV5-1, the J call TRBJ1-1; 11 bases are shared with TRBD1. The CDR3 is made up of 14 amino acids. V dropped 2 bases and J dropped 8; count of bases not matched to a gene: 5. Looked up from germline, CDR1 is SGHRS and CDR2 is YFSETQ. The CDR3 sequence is CASSFGQGATEAFF. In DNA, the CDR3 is TGCGCCAGCAGCTTCGGACAGGGGGCCACGGAAGCTTTCTTT.

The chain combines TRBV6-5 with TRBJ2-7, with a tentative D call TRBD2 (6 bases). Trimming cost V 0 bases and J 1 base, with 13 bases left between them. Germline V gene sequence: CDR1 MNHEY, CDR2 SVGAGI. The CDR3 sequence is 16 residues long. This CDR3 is CASSYSGGEKSYEQYF. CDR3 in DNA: TGTGCCAGCAGTTACTCGGGCGGGGAGAAGTCCTACGAGCAGTACTTC.

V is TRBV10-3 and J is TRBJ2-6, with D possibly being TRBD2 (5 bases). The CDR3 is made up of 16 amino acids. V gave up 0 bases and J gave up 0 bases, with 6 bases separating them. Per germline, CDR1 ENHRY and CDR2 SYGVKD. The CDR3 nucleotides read TGTGCCATCAGTGAGTCGAGGGACTCTGGGGCCAACGTCCTGACTTTC. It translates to CAISESRDSGANVLTF.